Following are 21 T cell receptor beta chains from one sample sequenced in a study of shared clonotypes between healthy human individuals. Assay: immunoSEQ multiplex PCR; the TCRdb copy retains only in-frame clones and omits some. The profile shows approximately 500,000 clones, roughly 80% of them singletons. Sample: PBMCs. These receptors were collected from a middle-aged woman in good health. Some clones in this sample may be carry-over from other donors' samples.

This clone has more than one count but fewer than ten. The chain is built from TRBV25-1 and TRBJ2-3; D remains ambiguous. Per the germline V gene, CDR1 is MGHDK and CDR2 is SYGVNS. The CDR3 loop spans 12 amino acids. The V end was cut by 1 base, the J end by 6 bases, with 5 bases between. Here the CDR3 reads CASSESRDTQYF. CDR3 DNA sequence: TGTGCCAGCAGTGAATCGCGGGATACGCAGTATTTT.

This CDR3 reads CASSPQLAGGPGYNEQFF. Here the CDR3 DNA reads TGTGCCAGCTCACCACAACTAGCGGGAGGGCCCGGGTACAATGAGCAGTTCTTC. The chain has TRBV18 and TRBJ2-1, with TRBD2 matching over 13 bases. The CDR3 length is 18 residues. V was clipped by 1 base and J by 4 bases; unmatched bases: 7. Germline lookup yields CDR1 KGHSH and CDR2 LQKENI.

The V call is TRBV4-2, the J call TRBJ2-7, with D uncertain. The CDR3 has 16 amino acids. Deletions cut 1 base from V and 0 bases from J, with 13 bases between. CDR1 and CDR2 from the germline V gene are LGHNA and YNFKEQ. CDR3 coding DNA: TGTGCCAGCAGCCAAGGAAACTCCCAAAACTCCTACGAGCAGTACTTC. This sequence encodes CASSQGNSQNSYEQYF.

This clone was counted only a few times. The same CDR3 can be traced to other DNA sequences in this sample. The chain carries TRBV18 and TRBJ2-7; 8 bases map to TRBD2. From germline, CDR1 is KGHSH and CDR2 LQKENI. The length of the CDR3 is 14 residues. The V gene end was trimmed by 2 bases and the J gene end by 0 bases; junction bases not matched to a gene: 0. The CDR3 coding sequence is TGTGCCAGCTCACCAACTAGCGGCTCCTACGAGCAGTACTTC. It yields the protein CASSPTSGSYEQYF.

This clone was counted at least ten times. The chain combines TRBV4-2 with TRBJ2-2, with 11 bases identical to TRBD2. The CDR3 totals 19 residues. Trimming took 1 base from V and 2 from J; bases not matched to a gene: 9. Germline CDR1 is LGHNA and CDR2 is YNFKEQ. The CDR3 here is CASSQVVGLAGGNTGELFF. The CDR3 DNA follows: TGTGCCAGCAGCCAAGTTGTTGGGCTAGCGGGAGGTAACACCGGGGAGCTGTTTTTT.

The J gene is TRBJ2-1, the V gene TRBV19, with D unresolved. CDR3 length equals 13 residues. Trimming stripped 6 bases from V and 1 base from J, with 7 bases between. The germline V gene has CDR1 LNHDA and CDR2 SQIVND (reference sequence). The CDR3, as DNA: TGTGCCAGTAGCCCCCGGTCCTACAATGAGCAGTTCTTC. Its protein is CASSPRSYNEQFF.

The CDR3 is CSAPLKTEAFF. CDR3 bases: TGCAGTGCCCCCCTTAAAACTGAAGCTTTCTTT. The chain is built from TRBV20-1 and TRBJ1-1; D is uncertain. V lost 6 bases and J 5 bases, leaving 10 bases between the germline ends. CDR3 length: 11 residues. Germline CDR1 reads DFQATT; CDR2 reads SNEGSKA (reference sequence).

The chain recombines TRBV10-3 with TRBJ2-3; D gene unclear. This CDR3 contains 14 residues. Trimming stripped 6 bases from V and 4 bases from J, with 14 bases between. Germline V gives CDR1 ENHRY, CDR2 SYGVKD. The CDR3 spells CAISPRLGPDTQYF. CDR3 bases: TGTGCCATCAGCCCCCGACTTGGACCAGATACGCAGTATTTT.

CDR3 in amino acids: CASSQTDTQYF. The CDR3 bases are TGTGCCAGCAGCCAGACAGATACGCAGTATTTT. The chain joins TRBV4-2 to TRBJ2-3; no reliable D call. Germline CDR1 LGHNA, CDR2 YNFKEQ. The CDR3 has 11 amino acids. V shed 3 bases and J shed 3 bases, with 1 base lying between them.

This clone was seen once. The chain links TRBV19 to TRBJ1-5, with D perhaps TRBD1 (5 bases). V lost 4 bases, J lost 4 bases, and 8 bases lay in between. CDR3 length equals 13 residues. CDR1 and CDR2 (germline): LNHDA, SQIVND (reference sequence). The CDR3 loop is CASSTGRNQPQHF. The CDR3 bases are TGTGCCAGTAGTACGGGACGGAATCAGCCCCAGCATTTT.

This clone occurred a few times. This chain uses TRBV6-5 with TRBJ2-1; D may correspond to TRBD1 or TRBD2 (5 bases each). Germline V CDR1 and CDR2: MNHEY, SVGAGI. The CDR3 covers 15 residues. Trimming removed 2 bases at V and 10 bases at J, with 18 bases between. CDR3 nucleotides: TGTGCCAGCAGTTACAGGGGAGCCTTCTATGGGGAGCAGTTCTTC. Its translation: CASSYRGAFYGEQFF.

The chain is built from TRBV12-5 and TRBJ1-2; D is uncertain. Germline CDR1 is LGHNT and CDR2 is FRNRAP. Deletions cut 2 bases from V and 6 bases from J, with 10 bases between. The CDR3 is 13 residues long. In DNA, the CDR3 is TGTGCTAGTGGTTTGTACAGTTCTCATGGCTACACCTTC. Its translation is CASGLYSSHGYTF.

The genes are TRBV2 and TRBJ2-3, with 9 bases fitting TRBD1. The V and J ends lost 6 bases and 4 bases, in that order; junction bases with no gene match: 8. Germline V gene data show CDR1 as SNHLY and CDR2 as FYNNEI. The CDR3 loop spans 15 amino acids. This chain's CDR3 is CASSNRQGGADTQYF. The CDR3 DNA is TGTGCCAGCAGCAATAGACAGGGGGGCGCAGATACGCAGTATTTT.

The J gene is TRBJ2-1, the V gene TRBV9; 7 bases align to TRBD2. Germline V gives CDR1 SGDLS, CDR2 YYNGEE. The CDR3 spans 20 residues. V lost 1 base and J lost 5; bases outside the gene matches: 21. CDR3: CASSVLLLAETIPLHNEQFF. Here the CDR3 DNA reads TGTGCCAGCAGCGTATTATTGCTAGCGGAAACCATTCCGTTACACAATGAGCAGTTCTTC.

The chain has TRBV2 and TRBJ1-2; perhaps TRBD1 as D (5 bases). The V gene's germline CDR1 is SNHLY and CDR2 FYNNEI. The CDR3 runs 13 residues. V dropped 8 bases and J dropped 4 bases, with 14 bases sitting between them. DNA for the CDR3: TGTGCCAGCTCGGAGGGGTTGAGCTATGGCTACACCTTC. It encodes CASSEGLSYGYTF.

This rearrangement joins TRBV28 to TRBJ1-2; 8 bases are a match to TRBD1. The germline V gene has CDR1 MDHEN and CDR2 SYDVKM. The CDR3 spans 17 residues. The J segment lost 7 bases and the V segment lost 1 base, leaving 14 bases of the junction unmatched. CDR3 nucleotides: TGTGCCAGCAGTTTATATGGCCAGGGGCAGGGGGCAAGTGGCTACACCTTC. It is translated as CASSLYGQGQGASGYTF.

The J gene is TRBJ2-3, the V gene TRBV11-2, with 7 bases identical to TRBD1. Germline V gene data show CDR1 as SGHAT and CDR2 as FQNNGV. Germline trimming cut 5 bases from V and 5 bases from J; bases unmatched to any gene: 10. The CDR3 totals 15 residues. CDR3 coding DNA: TGTGCCAGCAGCCCCCGGACAGGCTCAGGAGATACGCAGTATTTT. Translation gives CASSPRTGSGDTQYF. The full variable domain, its missing parts supplied by reference TRBV11-2 and TRBJ2-3, is EAGVAQSPRYKIIEKRQSVAFWCNPISGHATLYWYQQILGQGPKLLIQFQNNGVVDDSQLPKDRFSAERLKGVDSTLKIQPAKLEDSAVYLCASSPRTGSGDTQYFGPGTRLTVL.

V and J are TRBV9 and TRBJ1-1; D is undetermined. From germline, CDR1 is SGDLS and CDR2 YYNGEE. CDR3 length: 15 residues. V was shortened by 0 bases and J by 6 bases, with 15 bases between the two germline ends. The CDR3 reads CASSVEGKRVAEAFF. Here the CDR3 DNA reads TGTGCCAGCAGCGTAGAAGGCAAAAGGGTCGCTGAAGCTTTCTTT.

This chain joins TRBV28 and TRBJ2-7; D ambiguous. CDR1 is MDHEN and CDR2 is SYDVKM in the germline V gene. This CDR3 is 13 amino acids long. Trimming took 5 bases from V and 2 from J, leaving 10 bases between them. In nucleotides, the CDR3 is TGTGCCAGCAGTAGGAGCCCACCCTACGAGCAGTACTTC. Its protein product is CASSRSPPYEQYF.

The chain combines TRBV4-2 with TRBJ2-6, with D perhaps TRBD2 (6 bases). V was cut by 0 bases and J by 2 bases, with 8 bases left in between. The CDR3 runs 16 residues. CDR1 is LGHNA and CDR2 is YNFKEQ in the germline V gene. CDR3 sequence: CASSQDWGAGANVLTF. In DNA form, the CDR3 reads TGTGCCAGCAGCCAAGATTGGGGGGCTGGGGCCAACGTCCTGACTTTC.

This chain uses TRBV6-6 with TRBJ2-4; the D gene is possibly TRBD2 (6 bases). CDR1 and CDR2 (germline): MNHNY, SVGAGI (reference sequence). The CDR3 sequence is 15 residues long. V was clipped by 6 bases and J by 5 bases, with 17 bases between them. CDR3 nucleotide sequence: TGTGCCAGCAGCCGATGGGACTCCGGAGAAAACATTCAGTACTTC. It yields the protein CASSRWDSGENIQYF.